This T cell receptor (beta chain) stems from a study of identifying expanded T cells in peripheral blood. Study-level results: Differentially abundant clones: about 1.2 between replicates, around 17 at around 14 days, less than 20 at four.

Measured with immunoSEQ multiplex PCR; TCRdb has only the in-frame clones, and not every one. The table includes about 82,000 clones, approximately 90% detected once. About this clone itself: Its cognate antigen is unknown.

V shed 6 bases and J 4 bases; nucleotides not matched to a gene: 7. This CDR3 is built from 15 residues. Germline V lookup: CDR1 SGHAT, CDR2 FQNNGV. The clonotype originates from a person between 18 and 70 years old in good health. The sample taken for sequencing was blood. The chain recombines TRBV11-2 with TRBJ2-3; 10 bases map to TRBD2. CDR3 nucleotides: TGTGCCAGCAGAATGAGCGGGGGGGCGTCAGATACGCAGTATTTT. The encoded protein is CASRMSGGASDTQYF.